Listed here is a single TCR beta chain. This specimen belongs to a study of blood T cell repertoires in COVID-19. Trimming removed 4 bases from V and 2 bases from J, with 12 bases in between. Germline V CDR1 and CDR2: LNHDA, SQIVND (reference sequence). This CDR3 region has 15 residues. Measured with immunoSEQ multiplex PCR; TCRdb has only the in-frame clones, and not every one. The repertoire has roughly 240,000 clones, approximately 83% of them found once; the top ten carry 2.5% to 3.5%. Sequenced sample: peripheral blood. J is TRBJ1-5 and V is TRBV19; D gene unclear. This TCR derives from a woman in her 30s who had recovered from COVID-19. The CDR3 reads CASSNGKRGNQPQHF. In DNA form, the CDR3 reads TGTGCCAGTAGTAACGGGAAAAGGGGCAATCAGCCCCAGCATTTT.